This T cell receptor beta chain was found in a study of post-analysis software for immune sequencing data. Regarding the study as a whole: Controls showed lower frequencies than patients for several TRBV segments, and TRBV5-6, TRBV5-1 and TRBV20-1 were among these.

Comments on this clonotype: The antigen is undetermined. It is unclear where the CDR3 begins or ends on the DNA, so no DNA is shown, and the CDR3 is as TCRdb lists it.

Unique molecular identifiers were carried by the TCR beta cDNA libraries. One entry per CDR3 protein, called by TCRdb with MiXCR from the PCR reads. Among 650,000 to 850,000 distinct CDR3 sequences listed, roughly 50% were seen once. CDR1 is SGHRS, CDR2 YFSETQ, per germline. Termini included, the CDR3 measures 23 amino acids. This TCR was sampled from a girl aged 5 to 17 with multiple sclerosis. Sequencing used blood. The chain employs TRBV5-1 and TRBJ1-1; the table gives TRBD1 as D, unverified against the DNA. CDR3 sequence: CASSLHGGEQPQHFGDGNTEAFF.